This T cell receptor beta chain was identified in a study of glioma-infiltrating T cells after dendritic cell vaccination. The data were produced by immunoSEQ multiplex PCR, yet TCRdb's version contains in-frame clones alone and is incomplete. The sample has under 130,000 clones; nearly 90% are singletons. Germline V gives CDR1 MNHEY, CDR2 SVGAGI. With V trimmed by 6 bases and J by 5 bases, 4 bases remained unmatched. The CDR3 has 13 amino acids. Regarding time point: after dendritic cell vaccination, including at tumor progression/relapse. PBMC were collected before vaccination, two weeks after the third vaccination, and at progression.

The sequenced sample was blood, obtained after dendritic cell vaccination. This TCR was sampled from a human donor with glioblastoma. The chain employs TRBV6-5 and TRBJ2-5, with TRBD2 matching 9 bases. CDR3 nucleotide sequence: TGTGCCAGCAGCGGGCGGGGGGGGGAGACCCAGTACTTC. Its protein is CASSGRGGETQYF.